The 9 T cell receptor beta chains presented below share a single source sample, sequenced in a study of T cell clonotyping in hematopoietic cell transplantation. Profiling relied on immunoSEQ multiplex PCR, and the TCRdb table lists in-frame clones only, not all of them. Counted here are 35,000 to 45,000 clones, less than 95% occurring once; the ten biggest clones make up around 0.81%. The sequencing sample was made of peripheral blood mononuclear cells. The receptors originated from a woman in her fifties or sixties in good health. Some clones in this sample may be carry-over from other donors' samples.

This clone has only a few counts. The rearrangement uses TRBV19 and TRBJ1-2; possibly TRBD1 for D (6 bases). Trimming cost V 5 bases and J 4 bases, with 11 bases left between them. The CDR3 has 13 residues. CDR1 is LNHDA and CDR2 is SQIVND in the germline V gene (reference sequence). CDR3 DNA: TGTGCCAGTAGTCCACAGGGCTTCTATGGCTACACCTTC. Its protein product is CASSPQGFYGYTF.

The V call is TRBV9, the J call TRBJ1-6, with TRBD1 as a possible D gene (6 bases). The ends were cut back, 7 bases at V and 7 bases at J, with 9 bases in the middle. CDR3 length: 12 residues. Per germline, CDR1 SGDLS and CDR2 YYNGEE. This CDR3 is CASGTPNSPLHF. The CDR3 nucleotides are TGTGCCAGCGGGACACCCAATTCACCCCTCCACTTT. The full variable domain, its missing parts supplied by reference TRBV9 and TRBJ1-6, is DSGVTQTPKHLITATGQRVTLRCSPRSGDLSVYWYQQSLDQGLQFLIQYYNGEERAKGNILERFSAQQFPDLHSELNLSSLELGDSALYFCASGTPNSPLHFGNGTRLTVT.

This rearrangement joins TRBV2 to TRBJ1-3; D is possibly TRBD1 (6 bases). In germline, CDR1 is SNHLY, CDR2 FYNNEI. The CDR3 is 13 residues long. V shed 10 bases and J shed 2 bases, with 12 bases lying between them. The CDR3 nucleotides are TGTGCCACCAAAGGGGGGACTGGAAACACCATATATTTT. Translated: CATKGGTGNTIYF.

Written as DNA, the CDR3 is TGTGCCAGCAGCCCACAGCGGGCCTACGAGCAGTACTTC. Its protein product is CASSPQRAYEQYF. This rearrangement joins TRBV11-3 to TRBJ2-7; TRBD2 might be the D (6 bases). CDR1 is SGHNT, CDR2 YENEEA, per germline. Between the trimmed V and J ends, which lost 5 bases and 2 bases, there was a span of 10 bases. The CDR3 is 13 amino acids.

The chain links TRBV11-1 to TRBJ2-7; the D gene could be TRBD1 or TRBD2 (5 bases each). This CDR3 is built from 13 residues. The germline V gene has CDR1 SGHAT and CDR2 FQDESV (reference sequence). V lost 5 bases and J lost 0, with 8 bases in between. CDR3 DNA: TGTGCCAGCAGCCGGGACGGCTCCTACGAGCAGTACTTC. It encodes CASSRDGSYEQYF.

The chain has TRBV19 and TRBJ1-5; 8 positions agree with TRBD1. The V gene's germline CDR1 is LNHDA and CDR2 SQIVND (reference sequence). Trimming removed 3 bases from V and 4 bases from J; junction bases left unmatched: 2. This CDR3 contains 14 residues. This CDR3 is CASSIRQGNQPQHF. DNA of the CDR3: TGTGCCAGTAGTATCCGACAGGGGAATCAGCCCCAGCATTTT.

The V and J genes are TRBV9 and TRBJ1-2; 10 positions match TRBD1. This CDR3 region has 16 residues. Per the germline V gene, CDR1 is SGDLS and CDR2 is YYNGEE. J gave up 4 bases and V 3 bases, and 9 bases lay outside the gene matches. The CDR3 spells CASSEVPGQGSYGYTF. The CDR3 DNA follows: TGTGCCAGCAGCGAGGTACCGGGACAGGGGAGCTATGGCTACACCTTC.

This clone was detected only once. The rearrangement joins TRBV2 to TRBJ2-2, with 7 bases matching TRBD1. The CDR3 loop spans 14 amino acids. V trimming: 6 bases; J trimming: 3 bases; junction bases outside the gene matches: 4. The germline V gene has CDR1 SNHLY and CDR2 FYNNEI. The CDR3 sequence is CASRGTAYTGELFF. The CDR3 nucleotides are TGTGCCAGCAGGGGGACAGCCTACACCGGGGAGCTGTTTTTT.

The V and J genes are TRBV10-1 and TRBJ1-5, with 8 positions matching TRBD1. Germline V CDR1 and CDR2: WNHNN, SYGVQD (reference sequence). This CDR3 has 13 amino acids. V shed 10 bases and J 9 bases; nucleotides not matched to a gene: 11. This CDR3 reads CATRSGGIRPQHF. Here the CDR3 DNA reads TGCGCCACAAGGTCAGGGGGCATAAGGCCCCAGCATTTT.